Following are 13 T cell receptor beta chains from one sample sequenced in a study of T-cell memory formation after mild COVID-19. Via MiXCR, TCRdb re-called the 5' RACE reads, giving one row per CDR3 protein. Among 200,000 to 300,000 distinct CDR3 sequences listed, about a sixth were seen once. The specimen sequenced was PBMCs or a T cell subset sorted from them (not recorded which). These receptors were taken from a man younger than 35 who had mild COVID-19 (a few samples of this study predate the infection). Cell type and time point are not known.

For the CDR3, the DNA is TGTGCCAGCAGCTTATTTTCTGAAGCTTTCTTT. It codes for CASSLFSEAFF. The chain has TRBV7-9 and TRBJ1-1; D unclear. The CDR3 totals 11 residues. Germline assignment: CDR1 SEHNR and CDR2 FQNEAQ (reference sequence). V gave up 2 bases and J gave up 6 bases, with 4 bases separating them.

In its sample, this clonotype was seen a few times. The chain couples TRBV6-5 to TRBJ1-2; 7 positions match TRBD1. The CDR3 is 15 residues long. V trimming: 6 bases; J trimming: 1 base; junction bases outside the gene matches: 8. Germline V gene sequence: CDR1 MNHEY, CDR2 SVGAGI. The chain's CDR3 is CASSGTDLLNYGYTF. As DNA, the CDR3 is TGTGCCAGCAGCGGGACAGACCTACTTAACTATGGCTACACCTTC.

This clonotype was seen more than once but under ten times. The chain joins TRBV5-1 to TRBJ1-2; D not resolved. CDR3 length equals 12 residues. V dropped 4 bases and J dropped 7 bases, with 11 bases sitting between them. CDR1 is SGHRS, CDR2 YFSETQ, per germline. The CDR3 is CASSPDSLGYTF. For the CDR3, the DNA is TGCGCCAGCAGCCCCGACTCTCTTGGCTACACCTTC.

The rearrangement links TRBV18 to TRBJ2-7, with TRBD2 matching 9 bases. CDR3 length equals 15 residues. The germline CDR1 and CDR2 sequences are KGHSH and LQKENI. The junction had 5 bases not matched to a gene; V was cut back by 3 bases and J by 2 bases. Here the CDR3 reads CASSPPSGATYEQYF. The DNA for the CDR3 is TGTGCCAGCTCACCCCCTAGCGGGGCCACCTACGAGCAGTACTTC.

This clonotype was recorded a few times. The rearrangement links TRBV4-3 to TRBJ2-3, with D tentatively TRBD1 (5 bases). This CDR3 contains 16 residues. Germline assignment: CDR1 LGHNA and CDR2 YSLEER. Trimming took off 0 bases at V and 0 bases at J, with 10 bases between the two ends. The CDR3, as DNA: TGCGCCAGCAGCCAAGATACAGGCCCTAGCACAGATACGCAGTATTTT. This gives the protein CASSQDTGPSTDTQYF.

The chain has TRBV9 and TRBJ2-1, with TRBD2 as a possible D gene (5 bases). Trimming shortened V by 0 bases and J by 4 bases, and 8 bases separated the two germline ends. Germline V gene sequence: CDR1 SGDLS, CDR2 YYNGEE. This CDR3 comprises 14 residues. The CDR3 bases are TGTGCCAGCAGCGTAGCCAGCGGATACAATGAGCAGTTCTTC. Residues: CASSVASGYNEQFF.

This clonotype was detected many times. This chain connects TRBV4-1 to TRBJ2-3; D uncertain. Trimming shortened V by 0 bases and J by 1 base, and 8 bases separated the two germline ends. The germline gives CDR1 MGHRA, CDR2 YSYEKL. This CDR3 comprises 15 residues. CDR3 nucleotide sequence: TGCGCCAGCAGCCAAGATCCTCGGGGCACAGATACGCAGTATTTT. Translation gives CASSQDPRGTDTQYF.

The genes are TRBV4-2 and TRBJ1-1; 7 positions agree with TRBD1. This CDR3 region has 16 residues. V was pared by 4 bases and J by 0 bases, with 8 bases of the junction left unmatched. Germline assignment: CDR1 LGHNA and CDR2 YNFKEQ. CDR3 nucleotide sequence: TGTGCCAGCAGCCCAGCCAGGGGGAGGATGAACACTGAAGCTTTCTTT. This translates into CASSPARGRMNTEAFF.

This clonotype was counted only a few times. The genes are TRBV7-2 and TRBJ2-3, with 11 bases that match TRBD2. From germline, CDR1 is SGHTA and CDR2 FQGNSA. Unmatched junction bases numbered 9, after V lost 1 base and J lost 6 bases. The CDR3 is made up of 17 amino acids. The CDR3 sequence: CASSLERLAGGQDTQYF. In DNA, the CDR3 is TGTGCCAGCAGCTTAGAAAGGCTAGCGGGGGGACAGGATACGCAGTATTTT.

This clonotype was picked up a small number of times. V gene TRBV14 combines with J gene TRBJ2-7; the D gene could be TRBD1 or TRBD2 (5 bases each). Trimming shortened V by 4 bases and J by 5 bases, and 21 bases separated the two germline ends. This CDR3 contains 16 residues. CDR1 and CDR2 (germline): SGHDN, FVKESK. Here the CDR3 DNA reads TGTGCCAGCAGCCCCCTGACCGGGACGCGAGTCGACGAGCAGTACTTC. Protein sequence: CASSPLTGTRVDEQYF. Complete variable domain (other parts from reference TRBV14 and TRBJ2-7): EAGVTQFPSHSVIEKGQTVTLRCDPISGHDNLYWYRRVMGKEIKFLLHFVKESKQDESGMPNNRFLAERTGGTYSTLKVQPAELEDSGVYFCASSPLTGTRVDEQYFGPGTRLTVT.

This clonotype was counted a few times. The chain has TRBV4-3 and TRBJ2-3; tentative D call: TRBD2 (6 bases). Trimming took 0 bases from V and 0 from J, leaving 13 bases between them. CDR1 is LGHNA, CDR2 YSLEER, per germline. CDR3 length: 17 amino acids. The CDR3 region has the DNA TGCGCCAGCAGCCAAGACGGCGCGGGGACTAGCACAGATACGCAGTATTTT. It codes for CASSQDGAGTSTDTQYF.

A few counts support this clonotype. The chain carries TRBV6-9 and TRBJ2-7; TRBD2 might be the D (5 bases). The germline CDR1 and CDR2 sequences are MNHGY and SVAAGI. CDR3 length: 11 amino acids. The V end lost 11 bases, the J end lost 2 bases, and 10 bases lay between the germline ends. CDR3 residues: CAVGETYEQYV. The CDR3 DNA sequence: TGTGCCGTCGGGGAAACCTACGAGCAGTACGTC.

This clonotype was found a few times. The rearrangement uses TRBV5-1 and TRBJ2-2; 7 nucleotides agree with TRBD1. V dropped 5 bases and J dropped 2; count of bases not matched to a gene: 18. There are 19 residues in the CDR3. The germline gives CDR1 SGHRS, CDR2 YFSETQ. As DNA, the CDR3 is TGCGCCAGCAGTCGGAGTCCGGGACAGTCCCAGAGCAACACCGGGGAGCTGTTTTTT. Its protein product is CASSRSPGQSQSNTGELFF.